This TCR beta chain is drawn from a study of CD8+CD57+ T cells in acquired aplastic anemia. Study-wide background: The sorted CD4+ and CD8+ cells yielded an average approximately 3.3 ug of DNA. There were about 10.8 million reads, on average, for CD4+ cells from healthy donors.

Study findings and constraints: About 29 CD8+ CDR3 sequences occurred in both the patients and the controls. Patients and controls had CD8+ Simpson's diversity values that were not significantly distinct.

J gave up 9 bases and V 6 bases, and 8 bases lay outside the gene matches. Per germline, CDR1 ENHRY and CDR2 SYGVKD. The CDR3 extends over 16 amino acids. According to the study, genomic DNA was the template for TCR beta VDJ and CDR3 profiling. MiXCR was run by TCRdb on the reads, yielding one entry per CDR3 protein. The table lists about 190,000 distinct CDR3 sequences, less than 65% of them singletons. A note on this clonotype: Its target is not known.

The source is a human donor in good health, serving as a control. Specimen: sorted CD4+, CD8+, or CD8+CD57+ T cells (not recorded which) from PBMCs. The chain is built from TRBV10-3 and TRBJ2-1; 16 nucleotides match TRBD2. The DNA of the CDR3 is TGTGCCATCAGGCCCGGGACTAGCGGGGGGGAGGGTGAGCAGTTCTTC. Translated: CAIRPGTSGGEGEQFF.